This TCR beta chain derives from a study of TIL therapy for anti-PD-1-resistant metastatic lung cancer. At the level of the study: A handful of tumors were EGFR-mutant and two were ALK-rearranged. By whole-exome sequencing, median non-synonymous tumor mutation burden was around 1.4 mutations per megabase.

This clone was seen a few times. Germline V lookup: CDR1 MNHNY, CDR2 SVGAGI (reference sequence). CDR3 length equals 12 residues. V was clipped by 2 bases and J by 4 bases, with 5 bases between them. The time point was: pre-treatment sample, taken before nivolumab and TIL therapy. Most excised metastases sampled were pleural nodules or supraclavicular lymph nodes. Stage 4 NSCLC adults joined between October 2017 and 2020. The immunoSEQ assay was v3. Sequenced by immunoSEQ multiplex PCR; TCRdb stores in-frame clones only, minus some. This sample yields 50,000 to 60,000 clones, of which 65% to 80% are seen a single time; 4.5% to 7% belongs to the top ten.

The rearrangement links TRBV6-6 to TRBJ1-2; D uncertain. This TCR was recovered from a person between 25 and 79 years old with non-small cell lung cancer. Material: tumor tissue, obtained at baseline. This CDR3 reads CASSYASYGYTF. CDR3 DNA sequence: TGTGCCAGCAGTTACGCTTCCTATGGCTACACCTTC.